The next 12 T cell receptor beta chains were all read from a single sample in a study of blood T cells in healthy people across ages. The second PCR ran roughly 6 to 11 cycles with a sample-barcoded 5' primer and J-beta primers. MiXCR, run by TCRdb on the 5' RACE reads, gives a single entry per CDR3 protein. The sample consists of roughly 800,000 distinct CDR3 sequences, roughly 50% of them appearing once. The sequencing sample was made of blood. The receptors stem from a man aged 30 to 39 in good health.

This CDR3 is CSVTPGIVSEKQYF. CDR3 nucleotides: TGCAGTGTTACCCCAGGTATTGTATCGGAGAAGCAGTACTTC. This chain connects TRBV20-1 to TRBJ2-7; no reliable D call. The germline V gene has CDR1 DFQATT and CDR2 SNEGSKA (reference sequence). The CDR3 runs to 14 residues. The V and J ends lost 7 bases and 8 bases respectively, with 24 bases between them.

The chain couples TRBV13 to TRBJ2-7, with D tentatively TRBD2 (6 bases). Trimming took 5 bases from V and 4 from J, leaving 21 bases between them. From germline, CDR1 is PRHDT and CDR2 FYEKMQ (reference sequence). The CDR3 runs to 16 residues. CDR3 sequence reads: CASSPSETRNPYEQYF. The CDR3 DNA sequence: TGTGCCAGCAGCCCTTCTGAGACTAGGAACCCATACGAGCAGTACTTC.

There are a few counts of this clonotype. The chain has TRBV7-2 and TRBJ2-5; TRBD1 matches at 8 bases. Judging by the DNA end, TRBJ2-7 fits better; the J call may be wrong. There are 15 residues in the CDR3. In germline, CDR1 is SGHTA, CDR2 FQGNSA. The CDR3, as DNA: TGTGCCAGCAGCTTAGCGGGACAGGAGCAATTCGAGCAGTACTTC. Amino acids: CASSLAGQEQFEQYF.

The chain has TRBV20-1 and TRBJ2-4; D could derive from TRBD1 or TRBD2 (5 bases each). The J call may not be correct, given that the DNA end is closer to TRBJ2-7. CDR3 size: 14 residues. The germline V gene encodes CDR1 DFQATT and CDR2 SNEGSKA (reference sequence). The CDR3 spells CSGEGPGQGYEQYF. The CDR3 DNA sequence: TGCAGTGGAGAGGGACCGGGTCAGGGCTACGAGCAGTACTTC.

This rearrangement joins TRBV20-1 to TRBJ1-5, with D unclear. The CDR3 loop spans 15 amino acids. Per germline, CDR1 DFQATT and CDR2 SNEGSKA (reference sequence). V was cut by 0 bases and J by 0 bases, with 9 bases left in between. This CDR3 is CSARETPYSNQPQHF. DNA for the CDR3: TGCAGTGCTAGAGAAACTCCTTATAGCAATCAGCCCCAGCATTTT.

The chain couples TRBV9 to TRBJ2-3; weak D call: TRBD2 (6 bases). This CDR3 is 16 amino acids long. The V end lost 4 bases, the J end lost 5 bases, and 20 bases lay between the germline ends. Germline V CDR1 and CDR2: SGDLS, YYNGEE. The DNA for the CDR3 is TGTGCCAGCAGCCCCCGAGCGGGCTCCGGCGGAGATACGCAGTATTTT. The encoded protein is CASSPRAGSGGDTQYF.

CDR3 region: CASSPRSGINEQFF. CDR3 DNA sequence: TGTGCCAGCTCCCCCCGGAGCGGAATAAATGAGCAGTTCTTC. The V call is TRBV7-6, the J call TRBJ2-1, with D perhaps matching TRBD2 (5 bases). Trimming left V 8 bases short and J 7 bases short, with 18 bases between. Germline V gene data show CDR1 as SGHVS and CDR2 as FNYEAQ. The CDR3 runs 14 residues. Full variable domain (rest looked up from reference TRBV7-6 and TRBJ2-1): GAGVSQSPRYKVTKRGQDVALRCDPISGHVSLYWYRQALGQGPEFLTYFNYEAQQDKSGLPNDRFSAERPEGSISTLTIQRTEQRDSAMYRCASSPRSGINEQFFGPGTRLTVL.

In its sample, this clonotype was seen a few times. V and J are TRBV12-3 or TRBV12-4 and TRBJ1-4; 7 bases are a match to TRBD1. V lost 5 bases, J lost 5 bases, and 5 bases stayed unmatched. The CDR3 is 14 residues long. This chain's CDR3 is CASSNQGQNEKLFF. DNA for the CDR3: TGTGCCAGCAGTAACCAGGGACAGAATGAAAAACTGTTTTTT.

This sequence joins TRBV20-1 and TRBJ2-7, with a possible D match to TRBD2 (6 bases). Germline values: CDR1 DFQATT, CDR2 SNEGSKA (reference sequence). The CDR3 has 13 residues. Trimming took 3 bases from V and 4 from J, leaving 13 bases between them. CDR3 amino acids: CSARAGFEYEQYF. The CDR3 DNA reads TGCAGTGCTAGGGCGGGGTTTGAATACGAGCAGTACTTC.

The V and J genes are TRBV20-1 and TRBJ2-5; 7 bases match TRBD1. The closer fit of TRBJ2-7 to the DNA end suggests the J call may be wrong. CDR3 length: 13 residues. The germline CDR1 and CDR2 sequences are DFQATT and SNEGSKA (reference sequence). The CDR3 sequence is CSARMTGTGEQYF. In nucleotides, the CDR3 is TGCAGTGCTAGGATGACAGGGACGGGCGAGCAGTACTTC.

This chain uses TRBV7-2 with TRBJ1-2; D not resolved. Trimming removed 1 base from V and 1 base from J, with 10 bases in between. The CDR3 has 15 residues. CDR1 and CDR2 from the germline V gene are SGHTA and FQGNSA. The CDR3 DNA is TGTGCCAGCAGCTTAGAGTCTAAGAATAACTATGGCTACACCTTC. It encodes CASSLESKNNYGYTF. The variable domain in full, completed from reference TRBV7-2 and TRBJ1-2, reads GAGVSQSPSNKVTEKGKDVELRCDPISGHTALYWYRQSLGQGLEFLIYFQGNSAPDKSGLPSDRFSAERTGGSVSTLTIQRTQQEDSAVYLCASSLESKNNYGYTFGSGTRLTVV.

With respect to this clonotype: Relative to the germline gene, one junction end is altered; a read error may explain this. This chain links TRBV4-2 with TRBJ1-2; D perhaps matches TRBD1 (6 bases). The CDR3 spans 15 residues. CDR1 is LGHNA and CDR2 is YNFKEQ in the germline V gene. The CDR3 sequence is CANSQDWGLGYGYTF. The CDR3 nucleotides are TGTGCCAACAGCCAAGATTGGGGGCTCGGCTATGGCTACACCTTC.